The clone carrying this TCR beta chain occurred a few times. The antigen remains undetermined. Making use of molecular barcodes, quantitative 5'-RACE generated TCR beta libraries. TCRdb used MiXCR to reprocess the 5' RACE reads, holding one entry per CDR3 protein. The table records 300,000 to 350,000 distinct CDR3 sequences, about 15% of them present only once. With 4 bases clipped from V and 5 bases from J, the junction kept 8 bases outside the gene matches. This CDR3 is built from 15 residues. Germline V gene data show CDR1 as SGHRS and CDR2 as YFSETQ. The data are from a study of CD8 T cells in ankylosing spondylitis. General observations from the study: Those disease-linked clones were CD8+; they were also relatively rare in peripheral blood. Earlier work had already found some motif variants in reactive arthritis synovial fluid and blood.

Sequencing was carried out using blood, either unsorted or a sorted T cell fraction (not recorded which). This TCR was recovered from a male donor with ankylosing spondylitis or in good health (not recorded which). This chain connects TRBV5-1 to TRBJ2-5; TRBD1 matches at 10 bases. This CDR3 is CASSPGTGVWETQYF. The CDR3 nucleotides are TGCGCCAGCAGCCCAGGGACAGGGGTTTGGGAGACCCAGTACTTC.